What follows describes a single T cell receptor beta chain. The target of this receptor is not known. No base quality values were provided; no much bigger clone lies one nucleotide off. The entry originates in a study of blood T cells in healthy people across ages (dated by TCRdb to about 2015). For context, the study as a whole: In model experiments, roughly one uniquely barcoded TCR beta cDNA molecule per two T cells was captured by template switching. To track age-related changes in TCR beta repertoire diversity, the study relied on deep sequencing normalized with unique cDNA molecular identifiers. Donors were grouped into four age groups: young (average 16 years), middle-aged (39), aged (62) and long-lived (approximately 81). Donors of different ages were randomly distributed across sequencing lanes to avoid experimental bias. Two additional independent replicas of 1 million unique cDNA reads from the same blood draw were analyzed for two donors (one aged 18 to 30 and one aged 80 or older). What the authors observed across the whole study: Compared with the aged group, the long-lived group had more naive CD4+ T cells, fewer expanded clones and increased TCR diversity, a pattern suggesting age selection. Because donor CMV infection status was unknown, age-related changes in expanded clonotypes were potentially confounded. Observed TCR beta diversity correlated strongly with the percentage of naive T cells measured by flow cytometry. Total diversity estimates from one million sequenced T cells were considered lower bounds and underestimates. Observed TCR beta diversity per million T cells fell roughly linearly with age, and a significant reduction was already apparent by age roughly 40. Since profiling was done on bulk unsorted PBMCs, naive and antigen-experienced compartments could not be conclusively compared.

To prepare the library, 5' RACE was applied. The instrument was an Illumina HiSeq 2500. A second PCR of 7 to 11 cycles was performed with a sample-barcoded 5' primer and a J-beta primer mix. A unique molecular identifier was introduced onto each TCR beta cDNA molecule by a template-switch 5' adaptor carrying 12 random nucleotides. Each sample yielded at least 3 million CDR3-containing paired-end reads. The Mint cDNA synthesis kit, primed by a TRBC-specific oligonucleotide, was used to synthesize first-strand cDNA from all RNA. After uracil-DNA glycosylase treatment, a first 18-cycle PCR used universal primers M1SS and BC2_uni_R on all cDNA. The study's processing was this. For normalization, 1 million high-quality reads were randomly selected from each sample, with every read carrying a distinct molecular identifier. Reads sharing molecular identifiers were discarded rather than binned into consensus sequences. MiTCR, set to a Q25 quality threshold and the strictest error-elimination algorithm, was used for CDR3 identification, clonotype clustering and error correction. A nonparametric unseen species model using Euler transformation provided a lower-bound estimate of total TCR beta diversity. TCRdb trimmed the raw reads at Q25, called clones with MiXCR and kept productive beta chains. Duplicate CDR3 protein sequences are folded into a single record with the most common DNA and genes. TCRdb's processing, not the authors' own work, is the source of the V and J calls. The sample table lists about 590,000 distinct CDR3 sequences, approximately 30% of them with a count of one. The biggest ten clones account for approximately 14% of the sample.

The 39 donors, aged 6 to 90 years, were systemically healthy Caucasian individuals from Russia. Each donor gave around 9.9 milliliters of peripheral blood, collected into EDTA-treated Vacutainer tubes. PBMCs were isolated by Ficoll-Paque density-gradient centrifugation, with at least 6.5 million obtained per sample. Trizol reagent was used to extract total RNA from PBMCs, with at least 6 micrograms per sample. Naive CD45RAhigh/CD27high T cell percentages were measured by flow cytometry on a PBMC aliquot from every donor. Material: blood. This TCR was recovered from a woman older than 75 in good health.

The CDR3 sequence is CASSWVGDNQPQHF. Here is the DNA: TGCGCCAGCAGCTGGGTCGGGGACAATCAGCCCCAGCATTTT. The V gene is TRBV5-1 and the J gene is TRBJ1-5, with the D segment identity uncertain. V gives up 3 bases and J gives up 3 bases, and the segment between their germline ends measures 10 bases. The germline V gene encodes CDR1 SGHRS and CDR2 YFSETQ. The CDR3 numbers 14 residues from cysteine through phenylalanine. The read is trimmed to its CDR3 DNA, 42 bases read in frame from base 1.